The 20 T cell receptor beta chains in this list originate from one sample, sequenced in a study of blood T cell repertoires in COVID-19. The table came from immunoSEQ multiplex PCR; TCRdb's copy has only in-frame clones and leaves some out. Of fewer than 200,000 clones detected, 74% appear once; the ten largest clones hold 3%. The sequencing input was peripheral blood. The receptors were sampled from a woman aged 80 or over with acute or convalescent COVID-19.

Only a few counts were recorded for this clone. The genes are TRBV9 and TRBJ2-3; D possibly corresponds to TRBD1 (6 bases). The CDR3 length is 15 residues. V lost 3 bases and J 8 bases, leaving 19 bases between the germline ends. CDR1 is SGDLS, CDR2 YYNGEE, per germline. CDR3 sequence (DNA): TGTGCCAGCAGCGAGACGGGACAATTTGCGAGTACGCAGTATTTT. Translated: CASSETGQFASTQYF.

The V call is TRBV30, the J call TRBJ1-5, with unresolved D. Per germline, CDR1 GTSNPN and CDR2 SVGIG (reference sequence). The CDR3 loop spans 13 amino acids. Trimming removed 2 bases at V and 8 bases at J, with 13 bases between. This CDR3 reads CAWSQQEEKPQHF. For the CDR3, the DNA is TGTGCCTGGAGTCAGCAGGAAGAAAAGCCCCAGCATTTT.

The chain uses TRBV5-4 and TRBJ1-2; a weak D match, TRBD1 (6 bases). The germline gives CDR1 SGHNT, CDR2 YYREEE (reference sequence). CDR3 length: 17 residues. The V gene lost 0 bases and the J gene lost 8 bases, with 23 bases spanning the gap. The CDR3 sequence: CASSLDGGARIVAGYTF. The CDR3 DNA reads as TGTGCCAGCAGCTTGGATGGGGGGGCCAGGATAGTGGCCGGCTACACCTTC.

CDR3 sequence: CASSPGSSYEQYF. The CDR3 nucleotides are TGCGCCAGCAGCCCGGGAAGCTCCTACGAGCAGTACTTC. The V and J genes are TRBV5-1 and TRBJ2-7; tentatively, D is TRBD2 (5 bases). This CDR3 is built from 13 residues. The V end was cut by 4 bases, the J end by 0 bases, with 8 bases between. The V gene's germline CDR1 is SGHRS and CDR2 YFSETQ.

The chain links TRBV4-1 to TRBJ1-6, with TRBD1 identical over 7 bases. The CDR3 has 16 amino acids. Trimming cost V 4 bases and J 7 bases; bases outside gene matches: 10. Germline lookup yields CDR1 MGHRA and CDR2 YSYEKL. The CDR3 DNA sequence: TGCGCCAGCAGCCCCCGTCGGACAGGCCAAAATTCACCCCTCCACTTT. Protein product: CASSPRRTGQNSPLHF.

This clone was seen only once. The V and J genes are TRBV28 and TRBJ1-6, with a tentative D call TRBD1 (6 bases). V was clipped by 4 bases and J by 6 bases, with 10 bases between them. The germline CDR1 and CDR2 sequences are MDHEN and SYDVKM. The CDR3 loop spans 14 amino acids. CDR3 bases: TGTGCCAGCAGTTCCACAGGGAGTAATTCACCCCTCCACTTT. Its protein product is CASSSTGSNSPLHF.

The genes are TRBV28 and TRBJ1-1, with a tentative D call TRBD1 (6 bases). From germline, CDR1 is MDHEN and CDR2 SYDVKM. The CDR3 is 16 amino acids. The germline V and J ends were trimmed by 7 bases and 7 bases, with 25 bases remaining between them. The DNA of the CDR3 is TGTGCCAGCATGCCGCCGGAAAGGGGGGGGCTGGGTGAAGCTTTCTTT. Protein product: CASMPPERGGLGEAFF.

The chain uses TRBV7-9 and TRBJ2-4; a weak D match, TRBD1 (5 bases). Germline V gene lookup returns CDR1 SEHNR and CDR2 FQNEAQ (reference sequence). The V end was cut by 0 bases, the J end by 7 bases, with 10 bases between. The CDR3 length is 14 residues. CDR3 region: CASSLAGLGNIQYF. CDR3 DNA: TGTGCCAGCAGCTTAGCGGGGCTCGGGAACATTCAGTACTTC.

This clone was detected once. This chain connects TRBV3-1 (or the pseudogene TRBV3-2) to TRBJ2-7; TRBD2 matches at 14 bases. V shed 0 bases and J 7 bases; nucleotides not matched to a gene: 11. The CDR3 covers 18 residues. Germline V CDR1 and CDR2: LGHDT, YNNKEL (reference sequence). CDR3 sequence: CASSQEGLAGGGTGEQYF. CDR3 sequence (DNA): TGTGCCAGCAGCCAAGAAGGACTAGCGGGAGGCGGCACGGGGGAGCAGTACTTC.

This clone occurred once. The chain links TRBV5-8 to TRBJ2-3; 8 nucleotides line up with TRBD2. The CDR3 sequence is 15 residues long. The V gene end was trimmed by 5 bases and the J gene end by 3 bases; junction bases not matched to a gene: 8. Per germline, CDR1 SGHTS and CDR2 YDEGEE. The CDR3 coding sequence is TGTGCCAGCAGTCTCTACGGGGGGGGGACAGATACGCAGTATTTT. Translated: CASSLYGGGTDTQYF.

The chain carries TRBV28 and TRBJ2-7; D remains ambiguous. V was pared by 3 bases and J by 3 bases, with 12 bases between. The germline V gene has CDR1 MDHEN and CDR2 SYDVKM. CDR3 length equals 14 residues. CDR3 protein: CASSFQWQNYEQYF. CDR3 nucleotides: TGTGCCAGCAGTTTTCAATGGCAGAACTACGAGCAGTACTTC. Full variable domain (outside the CDR3, taken from reference TRBV28 and TRBJ2-7): DVKVTQSSRYLVKRTGEKVFLECVQDMDHENMFWYRQDPGLGLRLIYFSYDVKMKEKGDIPEGYSVSREKKERFSLILESASTNQTSMYLCASSFQWQNYEQYFGPGTRLTVT.

The chain joins TRBV5-5 to TRBJ2-2; D is perhaps TRBD2 (5 bases). The V end was cut by 1 base, the J end by 2 bases, with 12 bases between. Per the germline V gene, CDR1 is SGHKS and CDR2 is YYEKEE (reference sequence). CDR3 length: 16 residues. The CDR3 nucleotides read TGTGCCAGCAGCTTGCGGCGGGTAGCTAACACCGGGGAGCTGTTTTTT. It encodes CASSLRRVANTGELFF.

The chain couples TRBV27 to TRBJ1-4; 11 bases match TRBD1. The V gene's germline CDR1 is MNHEY and CDR2 SMNVEV (reference sequence). V lost 5 bases, J lost 7 bases, and 3 bases stayed unmatched. The CDR3 loop spans 14 amino acids. The CDR3 DNA is TGTGCCAGCAGTCCGGGACAGGGGGGTGAAAAACTGTTTTTT. This translates into CASSPGQGGEKLFF.

This clone was seen a handful of times. The gene calls are TRBV5-4 and TRBJ2-4; 9 nucleotides line up with TRBD2. The CDR3 length is 15 residues. Germline CDR1 and CDR2: SGHNT and YYREEE (reference sequence). With 5 bases clipped from V and 4 bases from J, the junction kept 7 bases outside the gene matches. The CDR3 sequence is CASSLPSGTKNIQYF. The CDR3 DNA follows: TGTGCCAGCAGTCTTCCTAGCGGGACTAAAAACATTCAGTACTTC.

The V gene is TRBV6-6, the J gene TRBJ2-3; D call uncertain. Germline CDR1 MNHNY, CDR2 SVGAGI (reference sequence). CDR3 size: 11 residues. Trimming pared 6 bases from V and 9 bases from J, leaving 10 bases between. In nucleotides, the CDR3 is TGTGCCAGCAGCTCCTATACCACGCAGTATTTT. Protein sequence: CASSSYTTQYF.

V usage is TRBV3-1 (or the pseudogene TRBV3-2) and J usage is TRBJ2-1; 10 bases line up with TRBD2. After removal of 2 bases from V and 8 bases from J, the junction contained 9 bases not matched to a gene. Germline values: CDR1 LGHDT, CDR2 YNNKEL (reference sequence). CDR3 length: 16 amino acids. The DNA of the CDR3 is TGTGCCAGCAGCCAACAAACTAGCGGGAACGTCGATGAGCAGTTCTTC. Its translation is CASSQQTSGNVDEQFF.

In its sample, this clone was seen once. The chain combines TRBV9 with TRBJ2-2; 8 positions agree with TRBD2. Germline V CDR1 and CDR2: SGDLS, YYNGEE. CDR3 length equals 19 residues. Losses at the gene ends were 0 bases for V and 1 base for J; bases not matched to a gene: 11. The CDR3 sequence is CASSVELMGTSGNTGELFF. The CDR3 bases are TGTGCCAGCAGCGTAGAGCTAATGGGAACTAGCGGGAACACCGGGGAGCTGTTTTTT.

This clone was seen a single time. The rearrangement joins TRBV5-6 to TRBJ1-4, with D possibly matching TRBD1 (5 bases). CDR3 size: 14 residues. Looked up from germline, CDR1 is SGHDT and CDR2 is YYEEEE. V dropped 4 bases and J dropped 8 bases, with 15 bases sitting between them. Here the CDR3 reads CASSLAGMREKLFF. CDR3 sequence (DNA): TGTGCCAGCAGCCTGGCAGGGATGAGGGAAAAACTGTTTTTT.

V is TRBV7-2 and J is TRBJ1-2; D is possibly TRBD1 (6 bases). The CDR3 is 12 residues long. V dropped 6 bases and J dropped 5 bases, with 10 bases sitting between them. The germline CDR1 and CDR2 sequences are SGHTA and FQGNSA. The CDR3 protein is CASRRTDYGYTF. Written as DNA, the CDR3 is TGTGCCAGCAGGCGGACAGATTATGGCTACACCTTC.

This clone was found many times. The chain has TRBV11-3 and TRBJ2-7; D gene ambiguous. Germline CDR1 and CDR2: SGHNT and YENEEA. CDR3 length: 13 amino acids. V was shortened by 3 bases and J by 6 bases, with 12 bases between the two germline ends. The CDR3 loop reads CASSLRDPGEQYF. CDR3 sequence (DNA): TGTGCCAGCAGCTTGAGAGACCCGGGCGAGCAGTACTTC.